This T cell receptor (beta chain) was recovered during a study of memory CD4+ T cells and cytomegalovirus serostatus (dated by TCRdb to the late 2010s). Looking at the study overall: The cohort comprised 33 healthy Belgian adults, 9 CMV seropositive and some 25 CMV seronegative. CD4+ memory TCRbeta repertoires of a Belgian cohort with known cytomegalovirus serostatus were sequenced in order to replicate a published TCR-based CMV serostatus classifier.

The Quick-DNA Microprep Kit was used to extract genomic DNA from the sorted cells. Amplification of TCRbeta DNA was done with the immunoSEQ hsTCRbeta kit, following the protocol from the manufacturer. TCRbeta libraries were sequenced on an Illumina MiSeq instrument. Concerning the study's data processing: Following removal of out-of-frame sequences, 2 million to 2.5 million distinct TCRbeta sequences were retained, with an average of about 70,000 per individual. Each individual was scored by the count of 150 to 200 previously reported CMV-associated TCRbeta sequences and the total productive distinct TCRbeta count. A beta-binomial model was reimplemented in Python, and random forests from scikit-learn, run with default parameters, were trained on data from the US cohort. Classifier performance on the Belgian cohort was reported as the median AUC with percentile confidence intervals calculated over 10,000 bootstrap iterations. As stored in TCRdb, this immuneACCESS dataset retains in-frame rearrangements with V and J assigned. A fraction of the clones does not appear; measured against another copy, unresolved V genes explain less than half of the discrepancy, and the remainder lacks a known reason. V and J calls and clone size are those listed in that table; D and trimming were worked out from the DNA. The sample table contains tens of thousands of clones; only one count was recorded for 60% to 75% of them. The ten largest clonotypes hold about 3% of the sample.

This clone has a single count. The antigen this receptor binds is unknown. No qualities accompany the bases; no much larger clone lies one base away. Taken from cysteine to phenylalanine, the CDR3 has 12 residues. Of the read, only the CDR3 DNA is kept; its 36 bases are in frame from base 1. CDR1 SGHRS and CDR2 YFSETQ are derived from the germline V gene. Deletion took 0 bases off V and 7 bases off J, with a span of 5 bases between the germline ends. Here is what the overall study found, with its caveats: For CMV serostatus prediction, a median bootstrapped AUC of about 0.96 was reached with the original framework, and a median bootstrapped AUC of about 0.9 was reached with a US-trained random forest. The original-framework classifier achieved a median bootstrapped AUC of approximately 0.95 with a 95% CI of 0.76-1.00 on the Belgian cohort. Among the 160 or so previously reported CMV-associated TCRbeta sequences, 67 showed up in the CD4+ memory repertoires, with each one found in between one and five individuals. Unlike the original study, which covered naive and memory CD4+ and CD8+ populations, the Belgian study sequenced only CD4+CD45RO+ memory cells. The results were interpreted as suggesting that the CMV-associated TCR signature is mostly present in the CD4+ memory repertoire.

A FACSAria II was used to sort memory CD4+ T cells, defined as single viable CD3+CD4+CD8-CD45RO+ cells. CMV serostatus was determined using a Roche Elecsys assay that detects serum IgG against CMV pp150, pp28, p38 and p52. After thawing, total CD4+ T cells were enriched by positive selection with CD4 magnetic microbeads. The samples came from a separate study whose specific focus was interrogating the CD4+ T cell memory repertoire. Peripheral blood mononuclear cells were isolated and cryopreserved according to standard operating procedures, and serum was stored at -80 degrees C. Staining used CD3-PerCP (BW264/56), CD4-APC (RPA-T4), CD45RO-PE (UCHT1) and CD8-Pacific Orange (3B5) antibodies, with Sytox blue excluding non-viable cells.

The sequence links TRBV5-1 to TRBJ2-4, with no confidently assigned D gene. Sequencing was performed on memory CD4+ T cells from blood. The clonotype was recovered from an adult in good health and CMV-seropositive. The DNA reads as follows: TGCGCCAGCAGCTTGGATAACAACATTCAGTACTTC. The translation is CASSLDNNIQYF.